The 7 T cell receptor beta chains listed next were all sequenced from one sample in a study of glioma-infiltrating T cells. Using RNA template, CDR3s of TCR alpha and beta were amplified with iRepertoire arm-PCR. TCRdb re-analysed the multiplex PCR reads in MiXCR, keeping a single row per CDR3 protein. The sample has about 380,000 distinct CDR3 sequences, 41% seen once. The sequencing sample was made of glioma tissue, nonneoplastic brain tissue, or PBMCs (not recorded which). The source of these receptors is a human donor with low-grade glioma or glioblastoma, undergoing nonglioma brain surgery, or in good health (not recorded which).

This clonotype was picked up many times. This sequence joins TRBV27 and TRBJ2-7; D may match TRBD1 or TRBD2 (6 bases each). Germline loops: CDR1 MNHEY, CDR2 SMNVEV (reference sequence). The CDR3 covers 15 residues. Trimming took off 1 base at V and 9 bases at J, with 19 bases between the two ends. The CDR3 bases are TGTGCCAGCAGTTTATTTGCGGGACACCAGGCCGGGCAGTACTTC. Amino acid sequence: CASSLFAGHQAGQYF.

This chain uses TRBV27 with TRBJ1-4; D gene unclear. Germline assignment: CDR1 MNHEY and CDR2 SMNVEV (reference sequence). The CDR3 runs to 15 residues. V was cut by 6 bases and J by 8 bases, with 19 bases left in between. CDR3 loop: CASSVAGRAAEKLFF. The CDR3 nucleotides are TGTGCCAGCAGCGTAGCTGGGAGGGCAGCCGAAAAACTGTTTTTT.

This clonotype appeared once. The rearrangement joins TRBV6-9 to TRBJ2-1; unclear D gene. This CDR3 has 12 amino acids. CDR1 and CDR2 from the germline V gene are MNHGY and SVAAGI. Between the trimmed V and J ends, which lost 4 bases and 10 bases, there was a span of 11 bases. CDR3 nucleotides: TGTGCCAGCAGTTCAGACTCCTACGAGCAGTTCTTC. This gives the protein CASSSDSYEQFF.

The chain recombines TRBV19 with TRBJ2-3; TRBD2 matches at 7 bases. Losses at the gene ends were 9 bases for V and 6 bases for J; bases not matched to a gene: 6. Per germline, CDR1 LNHDA and CDR2 SQIVND (reference sequence). This CDR3 has 12 amino acids. CDR3 amino acids: CASRLAGDTQYF. The CDR3 DNA follows: TGTGCCAGCCGACTAGCTGGGGATACGCAGTATTTT.

This clonotype was observed a few times. The chain has TRBV20-1 and TRBJ2-6; 8 nucleotides match TRBD1. J gave up 0 bases and V 5 bases, and 12 bases lay outside the gene matches. Germline values: CDR1 DFQATT, CDR2 SNEGSKA (reference sequence). The CDR3 runs 18 residues. CDR3 region: CSAVTGQGIGSGANVLTF. DNA of the CDR3: TGCAGTGCTGTTACAGGACAGGGTATCGGCTCTGGGGCCAACGTCCTGACTTTC.

Concerning this clonotype: This may be a read error, as it is one base from a much larger clone. J is TRBJ2-7 and V is TRBV6-2 or TRBV6-3, with a tentative D call TRBD2 (5 bases). CDR1 and CDR2 (germline): MNHEY, SVGEGT. This CDR3 spans 13 amino acids. The ends were cut back, 10 bases at V and 0 bases at J, with 13 bases in the middle. The CDR3 is CANGITVSYEQYF. CDR3 nucleotide sequence: TGTGCCAACGGGATAACAGTCTCCTACGAGCAGTACTTC.

The gene calls are TRBV20-1 and TRBJ2-3; D is possibly TRBD2 (6 bases). The CDR3 covers 13 residues. Germline V gene sequence: CDR1 DFQATT, CDR2 SNEGSKA (reference sequence). V was clipped by 7 bases and J by 3 bases, with 14 bases between them. The DNA of the CDR3 is TGCAGTGTTTTGGGGCGGGGAACAGATACGCAGTATTTT. Amino acids: CSVLGRGTDTQYF.